A single T cell receptor beta chain is shown here with its context. Original processing notes: Scientists estimated how many nucleated cells there were by amplifying reference gene primers. Measured with immunoSEQ multiplex PCR; TCRdb has only the in-frame clones, and not every one. From that table come the V and J calls and clone size; the DNA was used to work out D and trimming. The sample yields approximately 300,000 clones, roughly 90% seen once. The data are from a study of blood T cell repertoires in COVID-19. Study-wide context: COVID-19 samples collected from the United States, Italy and Spain covered acute and convalescent phases.

CDR3 size: 14 residues. Germline values: CDR1 SGHRS, CDR2 YFSETQ. Trimming took 0 bases from V and 7 from J, leaving 11 bases between them. Patients from Seattle were sampled longitudinally, starting during active infection. The chain uses TRBV5-1 and TRBJ1-5, with D possibly TRBD1 on 5 matching bases. The sequence was collected from a woman in her thirties with COVID-19, enrolled during active disease. Specimen: peripheral blood. The CDR3 protein is CASSLGGVDQPQHF. The CDR3 DNA reads TGCGCCAGCAGCTTGGGGGGGGTAGACCAGCCCCAGCATTTT.